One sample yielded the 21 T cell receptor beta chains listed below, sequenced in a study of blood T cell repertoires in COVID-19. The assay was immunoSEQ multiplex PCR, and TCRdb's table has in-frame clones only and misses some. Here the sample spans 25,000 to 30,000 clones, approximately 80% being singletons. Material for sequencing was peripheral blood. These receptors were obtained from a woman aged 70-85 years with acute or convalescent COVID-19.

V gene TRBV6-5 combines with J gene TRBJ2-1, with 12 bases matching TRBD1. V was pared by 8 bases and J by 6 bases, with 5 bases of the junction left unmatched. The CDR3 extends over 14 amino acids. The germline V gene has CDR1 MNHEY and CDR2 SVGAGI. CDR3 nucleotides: TGTGCCAGCGCGGGACAGGGGGCGATCAATGAGCAGTTCTTC. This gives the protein CASAGQGAINEQFF.

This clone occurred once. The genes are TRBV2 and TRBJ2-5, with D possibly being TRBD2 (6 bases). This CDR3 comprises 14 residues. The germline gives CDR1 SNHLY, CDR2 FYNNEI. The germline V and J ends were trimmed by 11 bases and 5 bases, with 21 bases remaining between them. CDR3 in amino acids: CAYLGGHLGETQYF. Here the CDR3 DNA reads TGTGCCTACCTGGGGGGTCACCTAGGGGAGACCCAGTACTTC.

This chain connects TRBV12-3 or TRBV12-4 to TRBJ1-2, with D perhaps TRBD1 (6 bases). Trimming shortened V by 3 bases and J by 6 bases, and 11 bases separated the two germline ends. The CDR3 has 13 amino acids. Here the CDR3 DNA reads TGTGCCAGCAGTTTGAGAAACAGGGATGGCTACACCTTC. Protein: CASSLRNRDGYTF.

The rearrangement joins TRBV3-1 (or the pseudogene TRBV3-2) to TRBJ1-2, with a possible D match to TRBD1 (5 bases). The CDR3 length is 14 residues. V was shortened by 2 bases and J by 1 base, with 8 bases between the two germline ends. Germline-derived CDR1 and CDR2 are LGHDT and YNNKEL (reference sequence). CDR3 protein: CASSQRTLNYGYTF. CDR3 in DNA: TGTGCCAGCAGCCAACGGACACTTAACTATGGCTACACCTTC.

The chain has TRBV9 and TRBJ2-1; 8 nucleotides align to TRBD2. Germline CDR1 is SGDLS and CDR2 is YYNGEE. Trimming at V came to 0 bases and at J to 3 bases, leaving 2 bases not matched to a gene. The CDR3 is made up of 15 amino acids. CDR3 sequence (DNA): TGTGCCAGCAGCGTAGGAGCGGGAGTCTACAATGAGCAGTTCTTC. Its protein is CASSVGAGVYNEQFF.

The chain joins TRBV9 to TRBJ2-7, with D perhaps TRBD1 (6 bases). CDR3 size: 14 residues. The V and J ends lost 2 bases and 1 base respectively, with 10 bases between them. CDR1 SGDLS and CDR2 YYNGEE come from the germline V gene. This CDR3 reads CASSVTDRSYEQYF. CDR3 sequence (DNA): TGTGCCAGCAGCGTGACGGACAGATCCTACGAGCAGTACTTC. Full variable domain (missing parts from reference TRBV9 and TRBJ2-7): DSGVTQTPKHLITATGQRVTLRCSPRSGDLSVYWYQQSLDQGLQFLIQYYNGEERAKGNILERFSAQQFPDLHSELNLSSLELGDSALYFCASSVTDRSYEQYFGPGTRLTVT.

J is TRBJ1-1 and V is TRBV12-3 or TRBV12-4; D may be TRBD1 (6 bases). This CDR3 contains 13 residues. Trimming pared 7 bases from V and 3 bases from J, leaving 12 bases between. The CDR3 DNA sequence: TGTGCCAGCATCCTCAGGGGCTACACTGAAGCTTTCTTT. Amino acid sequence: CASILRGYTEAFF.

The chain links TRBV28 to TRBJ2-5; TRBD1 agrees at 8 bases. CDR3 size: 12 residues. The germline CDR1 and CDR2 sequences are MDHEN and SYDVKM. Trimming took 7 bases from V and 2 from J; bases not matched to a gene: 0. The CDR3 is CASNRGQETQYF. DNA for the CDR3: TGTGCCAGCAACAGGGGGCAAGAGACCCAGTACTTC.

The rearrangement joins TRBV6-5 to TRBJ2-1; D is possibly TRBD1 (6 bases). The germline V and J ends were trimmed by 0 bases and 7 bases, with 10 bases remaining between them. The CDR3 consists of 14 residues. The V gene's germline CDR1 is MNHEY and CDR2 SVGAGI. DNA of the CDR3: TGTGCCAGCAGTTACTCGATAGGGGGTAATGAGCAGTTCTTC. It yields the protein CASSYSIGGNEQFF.

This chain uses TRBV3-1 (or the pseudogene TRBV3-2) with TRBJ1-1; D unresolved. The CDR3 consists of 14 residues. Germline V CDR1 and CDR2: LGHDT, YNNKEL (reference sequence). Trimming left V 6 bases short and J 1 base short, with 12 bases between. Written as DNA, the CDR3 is TGTGCCAGCAGTCGAATGGCGGAGAACACTGAAGCTTTCTTT. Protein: CASSRMAENTEAFF.

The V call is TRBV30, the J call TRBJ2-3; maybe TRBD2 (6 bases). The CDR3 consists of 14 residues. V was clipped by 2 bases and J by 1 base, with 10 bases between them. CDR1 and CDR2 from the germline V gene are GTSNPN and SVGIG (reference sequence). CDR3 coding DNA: TGTGCCTGGAGTCCGGGAGCAGGCACAGATACGCAGTATTTT. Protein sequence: CAWSPGAGTDTQYF.

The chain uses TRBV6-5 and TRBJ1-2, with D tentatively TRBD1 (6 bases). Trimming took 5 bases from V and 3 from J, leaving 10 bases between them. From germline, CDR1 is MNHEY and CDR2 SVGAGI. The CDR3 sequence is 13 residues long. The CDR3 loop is CASSPDSYYGYTF. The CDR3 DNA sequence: TGTGCCAGCAGTCCGGACAGCTACTATGGCTACACCTTC.

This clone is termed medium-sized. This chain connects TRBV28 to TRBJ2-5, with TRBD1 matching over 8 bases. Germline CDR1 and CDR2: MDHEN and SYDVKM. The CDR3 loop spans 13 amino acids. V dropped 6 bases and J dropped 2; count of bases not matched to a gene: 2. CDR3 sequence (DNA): TGTGCCAGCAGGACAGGGGTTCAAGAGACCCAGTACTTC. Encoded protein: CASRTGVQETQYF.

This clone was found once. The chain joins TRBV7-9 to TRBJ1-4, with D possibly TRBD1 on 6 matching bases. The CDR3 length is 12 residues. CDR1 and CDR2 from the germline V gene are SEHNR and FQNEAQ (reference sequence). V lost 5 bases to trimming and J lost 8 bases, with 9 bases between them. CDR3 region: CASSPRGEKLFF. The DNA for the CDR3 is TGTGCCAGCAGCCCTAGGGGGGAAAAACTGTTTTTT.

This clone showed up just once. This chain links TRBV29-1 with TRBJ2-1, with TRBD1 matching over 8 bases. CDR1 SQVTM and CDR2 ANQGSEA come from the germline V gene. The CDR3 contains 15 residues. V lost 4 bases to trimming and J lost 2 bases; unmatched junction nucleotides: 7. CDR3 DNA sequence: TGCAGCGTTGTTCCCGGGACAGGCGCCTACAATGAGCAGTTCTTC. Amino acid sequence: CSVVPGTGAYNEQFF.

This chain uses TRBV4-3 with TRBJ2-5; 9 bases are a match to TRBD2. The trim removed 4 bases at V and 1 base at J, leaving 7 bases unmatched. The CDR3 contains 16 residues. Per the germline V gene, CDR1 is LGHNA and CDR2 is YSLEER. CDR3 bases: TGCGCCAGCAGCCTATCTAGCGGGGCCATCCAAGAGACCCAGTACTTC. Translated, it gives CASSLSSGAIQETQYF.

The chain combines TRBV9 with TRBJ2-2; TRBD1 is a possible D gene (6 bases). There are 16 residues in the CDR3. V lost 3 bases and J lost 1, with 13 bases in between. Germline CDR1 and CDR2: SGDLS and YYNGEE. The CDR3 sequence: CASSGTDSENTGELFF. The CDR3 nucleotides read TGTGCCAGCAGCGGCACGGACAGCGAGAACACCGGGGAGCTGTTTTTT.

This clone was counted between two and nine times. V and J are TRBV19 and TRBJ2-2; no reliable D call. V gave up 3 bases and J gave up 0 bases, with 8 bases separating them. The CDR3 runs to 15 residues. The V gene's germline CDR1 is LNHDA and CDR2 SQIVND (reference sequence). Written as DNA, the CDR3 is TGTGCCAGTAGTATCGGGTTTTCGAACACCGGGGAGCTGTTTTTT. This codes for CASSIGFSNTGELFF.

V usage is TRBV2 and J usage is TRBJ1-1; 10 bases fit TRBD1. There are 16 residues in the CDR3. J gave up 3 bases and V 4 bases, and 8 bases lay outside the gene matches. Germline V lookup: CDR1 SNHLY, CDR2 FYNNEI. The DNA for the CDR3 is TGTGCCAGCAGTGTAGGGAGGACAGGGGGATACACTGAAGCTTTCTTT. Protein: CASSVGRTGGYTEAFF.

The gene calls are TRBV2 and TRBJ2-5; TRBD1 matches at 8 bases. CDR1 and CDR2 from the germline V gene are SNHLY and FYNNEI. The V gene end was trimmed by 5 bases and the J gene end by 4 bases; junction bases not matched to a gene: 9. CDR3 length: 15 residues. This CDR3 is CASSYGQGGLETQYF. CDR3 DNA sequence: TGTGCCAGCAGTTACGGACAGGGTGGCCTAGAGACCCAGTACTTC.

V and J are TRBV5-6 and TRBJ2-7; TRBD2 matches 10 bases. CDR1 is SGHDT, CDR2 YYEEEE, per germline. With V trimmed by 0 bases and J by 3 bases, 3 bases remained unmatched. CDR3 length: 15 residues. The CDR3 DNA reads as TGTGCCAGCAGCTTGGCCGGGACTAGCGACTACGAGCAGTACTTC. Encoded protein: CASSLAGTSDYEQYF.